This T cell receptor beta chain stems from a study of blood T cell repertoires in COVID-19 (dated by TCRdb to about 2020). Background on the whole study: Samples covering the acute and convalescent phases of COVID-19 were provided by collaborators in the United States, Italy and Spain. Samples came from the ongoing ImmuneRACE study (first 160 participants) plus 1,254 subjects from 6 global collaborators. The repertoires were released in a freely available public database intended as a resource for research on the immune response to SARS-CoV-2. The prospective study material was composed of cDNA or gDNA derived from T cells, B-cell-depleted T cells, or PBMCs. The sample metadata nearly always contained a de-identified subject ID, COVID-19 status, age in years and sex. Subjects who had been exposed to COVID-19, were actively infected with it, or had recovered from it provided the deeply sampled blood TCRbeta repertoires that made up the dataset. Where available, HLA class I and class II types were taken from metadata supplied by the sample provider and were not determined by assay-based typing. The research as a whole found: Clinical and demographic metadata were provided uncurated, with the amount varying by source and participant.

At one collaborating source in Seattle, patients were enrolled during active infection and were followed longitudinally through the course of disease. Collaborating institutions collected whole blood in K2EDTA tubes following their own protocols. For TCRbeta analysis, collaborators shipped samples as frozen whole blood, isolated PBMCs, or DNA extracted from either of those sample types. TCRbeta CDR3 regions were amplified from genomic DNA by means of the immunoSEQ Assay, a bias-controlled multiplex PCR. The paper's processing steps were these. The number of nucleated cells in each sample was estimated by amplification of reference gene primers within the assay. Sequence reads were collapsed and filtered to measure the absolute abundance of every unique TCRbeta CDR3 rearrangement. For each sample, productive Simpson clonality was calculated by taking the square root of Simpson's diversity index across productive rearrangements. Imported from immuneACCESS, the table was reduced by TCRdb to in-frame sequences with V and J called. These copies leave out some clones; in studies compared against another copy, an unresolved V gene accounts for under half, and the cause of the remainder is not known. V and J calls and clone size follow that table, whereas D and trimming were derived from the DNA. A total of fewer than 150,000 clones appear in this sample, roughly 89% of them only once. The ten largest clones add up to roughly 4% of the sample.

Trimming costs V 6 bases and J 8 bases, and their ends lie 16 bases apart. The CDR3, from cysteine to phenylalanine, totals 13 residues. Just CDR3 DNA is preserved here, 39 bases in frame from base 1. With respect to this clone: It lacks a known antigen. No base quality values were provided; no much bigger clone lies one nucleotide off.

Recombination connected TRBV12-3 or TRBV12-4 to TRBJ1-2; no D segment can be confidently identified. The sequence was obtained from a woman aged 55-70 years with COVID-19, enrolled during active disease. The sample was peripheral blood. CDR3 protein: CASSNAPGRGYTF. The DNA sequence is given as TGTGCCAGCAGCAACGCACCGGGTCGGGGCTACACCTTC.